This T cell receptor (beta chain) was sequenced in a study of cytomegalovirus exposure and HLA in healthy donors. Overall study findings and caveats: The authors later found HLA-associated TCR beta chains more clonally expanded than equally common others.

The PCR contained 60 Vbeta and 13 Jbeta primers. The assay was immunoSEQ multiplex PCR, and TCRdb's table has in-frame clones only and misses some. The repertoire holds approximately 190,000 clones, with roughly 80% as singletons. As for this clone: The target antigen is unknown.

The receptor was isolated from a middle-aged man in good health and CMV-seronegative. Sequencing was carried out using PBMCs.

CDR3 nucleotide sequence: TGTGCCAGCAGCTCTAGCCGGGACACCGTCACAGATACGCAGTATTTT. Protein: CASSSSRDTVTDTQYF. The chain recombines TRBV13 with TRBJ2-3, with D maybe TRBD1 (6 bases). This CDR3 contains 16 residues. The germline V gene encodes CDR1 PRHDT and CDR2 FYEKMQ (reference sequence). Deletions cut 4 bases from V and 2 bases from J, with 16 bases between.